The 22 T cell receptor beta chains below all came from one sample that was sequenced in a study of blood T cell repertoires in COVID-19. TCRdb keeps only in-frame clones here, not all; method: immunoSEQ multiplex PCR. The sample records 300,000 to 450,000 clones, around 87% being singletons. Sequenced sample: peripheral blood. The receptors come from a woman aged 55-75 years with COVID-19, enrolled during active disease.

This clone was recorded only once. This chain connects TRBV9 to TRBJ1-6; D call uncertain. The CDR3 length is 16 residues. The germline V gene has CDR1 SGDLS and CDR2 YYNGEE. Trimming left V 1 base short and J 0 bases short, with 8 bases between. The CDR3 loop reads CASSVSVGSYNSPLHF. CDR3 nucleotide sequence: TGTGCCAGCAGCGTATCGGTCGGCTCCTATAATTCACCCCTCCACTTT.

The V and J genes are TRBV12-3 or TRBV12-4 and TRBJ2-5; possibly TRBD2 for D (5 bases). The V end was cut by 5 bases, the J end by 7 bases, with 11 bases between. The CDR3 loop spans 12 amino acids. The CDR3 sequence is CASSTLRGTQYF. DNA of the CDR3: TGTGCCAGCAGTACCCTCCGGGGGACCCAGTACTTC.

DNA of the CDR3: TGTGCCAGCAGCTTGAACCGACTAGTGCAGTACTTC. Protein: CASSLNRLVQYF. The chain is built from TRBV5-4 and TRBJ2-7; maybe TRBD2 (6 bases). There are 12 residues in the CDR3. Trimming removed 1 base from V and 9 bases from J, with 11 bases in between. Per germline, CDR1 SGHNT and CDR2 YYREEE (reference sequence).

The chain joins TRBV7-9 to TRBJ2-6, with no clear D. V lost 5 bases, J lost 0 bases, and 2 bases lay in between. The CDR3 totals 13 residues. The germline V gene encodes CDR1 SEHNR and CDR2 FQNEAQ (reference sequence). The CDR3 spells CASSRSGANVLTF. The CDR3 coding sequence is TGTGCCAGCAGCCGCTCTGGGGCCAACGTCCTGACTTTC.

The rearrangement joins TRBV6-5 to TRBJ1-1, with TRBD1 matching over 7 bases. CDR3 size: 14 residues. The germline CDR1 and CDR2 sequences are MNHEY and SVGAGI. V lost 5 bases to trimming and J lost 4 bases; unmatched junction nucleotides: 7. The CDR3 coding sequence is TGTGCCAGCAGTCACGGACAGGTTGTCACTGAAGCTTTCTTT. Encoded protein: CASSHGQVVTEAFF.

Of note for this clone: Different DNA sequences within this sample yield the same CDR3. The gene calls are TRBV5-1 and TRBJ1-1; D not resolved. V was shortened by 0 bases and J by 1 base, with 4 bases between the two germline ends. The CDR3 has 13 amino acids. CDR1 and CDR2 from the germline V gene are SGHRS and YFSETQ. The DNA of the CDR3 is TGCGCCAGCAGCTTGGGAGGGAACACTGAAGCTTTCTTT. Protein product: CASSLGGNTEAFF.

The CDR3 sequence: CASSLTGQGTYGYTF. CDR3 DNA: TGTGCCAGCAGCTTAACAGGACAGGGTACTTATGGCTACACCTTC. The chain joins TRBV7-3 to TRBJ1-2; 8 nucleotides line up with TRBD1. The germline CDR1 and CDR2 sequences are SGHTA and FQGTGA. The CDR3 length is 15 residues. Trimming took 0 bases from V and 5 from J; bases not matched to a gene: 5.

The genes are TRBV5-4 and TRBJ2-1; TRBD2 agrees at 12 bases. There are 15 residues in the CDR3. Germline assignment: CDR1 SGHNT and CDR2 YYREEE (reference sequence). V dropped 1 base and J dropped 10; count of bases not matched to a gene: 6. The CDR3 here is CASSLTSGGPLEQFF. CDR3 in DNA: TGTGCCAGCAGCTTGACTAGCGGGGGGCCCCTCGAGCAGTTCTTC.

This sequence joins TRBV28 and TRBJ1-2; 10 bases agree with TRBD1. This CDR3 is built from 15 residues. The V gene end was trimmed by 6 bases and the J gene end by 4 bases; junction bases not matched to a gene: 8. CDR1 and CDR2 (germline): MDHEN, SYDVKM. For the CDR3, the DNA is TGTGCCAGCAGCACTCGGGACAGGGGTAGCTATGGCTACACCTTC. It codes for CASSTRDRGSYGYTF.

The V and J genes are TRBV6-1 and TRBJ1-1, with a weak D call TRBD1 (6 bases). V dropped 0 bases and J dropped 5 bases, with 13 bases sitting between them. The CDR3 totals 15 residues. Germline V lookup: CDR1 MNHNS, CDR2 SASEGT. CDR3 loop: CASSEAGGGKTEAFF. Here the CDR3 DNA reads TGTGCCAGCAGTGAAGCGGGAGGGGGTAAAACTGAAGCTTTCTTT.

This sequence joins TRBV6-5 and TRBJ2-1; the D is unclear. V was clipped by 2 bases and J by 0 bases, with 11 bases between them. This CDR3 has 16 amino acids. Germline CDR1 MNHEY, CDR2 SVGAGI. The CDR3 is CASSYNRLSSYNEQFF. Here the CDR3 DNA reads TGTGCCAGCAGTTACAATCGTCTTAGCTCCTACAATGAGCAGTTCTTC.

The genes are TRBV5-4 and TRBJ1-2; the match to TRBD1 covers 8 bases. The ends lost 4 bases at V and 4 bases at J; junction bases unmatched: 3. Germline CDR1 is SGHNT and CDR2 is YYREEE (reference sequence). This CDR3 is built from 13 residues. CDR3 DNA: TGTGCCAGCAGCCTGACAGGGGTCTATGGCTACACCTTC. This translates into CASSLTGVYGYTF.

The V gene is TRBV3-1 (or the pseudogene TRBV3-2), the J gene TRBJ2-2, with D possibly being TRBD2 (6 bases). V lost 4 bases, J lost 6 bases, and 12 bases lay in between. The CDR3 consists of 14 residues. CDR1 and CDR2 (germline): LGHDT, YNNKEL (reference sequence). The CDR3, as DNA: TGTGCCAGCAGCCTCGGGGGTCAAGCCGGGGAGCTGTTTTTT. Its translation is CASSLGGQAGELFF.

The chain is built from TRBV7-2 and TRBJ1-2; D possibly corresponds to TRBD1 (5 bases). The germline V gene has CDR1 SGHTA and CDR2 FQGNSA. This CDR3 spans 14 amino acids. The V end was cut by 5 bases, the J end by 8 bases, with 18 bases between. The CDR3 DNA sequence: TGTGCCAGCAGCCCCCGGCAGAGTTCAGGGGGCTACACCTTC. Translation gives CASSPRQSSGGYTF.

The chain couples TRBV11-2 to TRBJ1-1, with TRBD1 matching 7 bases. The CDR3 has 16 residues. Trimming took 1 base from V and 5 from J; bases not matched to a gene: 10. CDR1 is SGHAT and CDR2 is FQNNGV in the germline V gene. The CDR3 DNA follows: TGTGCCAGCAGCTTAGTGACCGGGGGACAGAAGACTGAAGCTTTCTTT. This sequence encodes CASSLVTGGQKTEAFF.

This chain links TRBV6-5 with TRBJ2-4; 7 nucleotides agree with TRBD1. The trim removed 1 base at V and 4 bases at J, leaving 7 bases unmatched. Germline lookup yields CDR1 MNHEY and CDR2 SVGAGI. This CDR3 has 16 amino acids. The CDR3, as DNA: TGTGCCAGCAGTTACTATTTTACAGGGGTTAAAAACATTCAGTACTTC. Translated, it gives CASSYYFTGVKNIQYF.

As concerns this clone: Other DNA sequences in the same sample also yield this CDR3. V gene TRBV7-3 combines with J gene TRBJ1-2; TRBD1 matches at 7 bases. The CDR3 is made up of 13 amino acids. The V gene end was trimmed by 2 bases and the J gene end by 8 bases; junction bases not matched to a gene: 5. The germline CDR1 and CDR2 sequences are SGHTA and FQGTGA. The CDR3: CASSLGQGDGYTF. As DNA, the CDR3 is TGTGCCAGCAGCTTAGGCCAGGGGGACGGCTACACCTTC. Combining the CDR3 with reference TRBV7-3 and TRBJ1-2 gives the whole variable domain GAGVSQTPSNKVTEKGKYVELRCDPISGHTALYWYRQSLGQGPEFLIYFQGTGAADDSGLPNDRFFAVRPEGSVSTLKIQRTERGDSAVYLCASSLGQGDGYTFGSGTRLTVV.

The V call is TRBV5-8, the J call TRBJ2-2; D is uncertain. V was pared by 2 bases and J by 6 bases, with 11 bases between. Germline CDR1 reads SGHTS; CDR2 reads YDEGEE. The CDR3 runs 14 residues. The CDR3 region has the DNA TGTGCCAGCAGCTTCACGGGTGTCCCCGGGGAGCTGTTTTTT. Its protein is CASSFTGVPGELFF.

The chain is built from TRBV11-2 and TRBJ2-1; 9 bases match TRBD2. Germline CDR1 SGHAT, CDR2 FQNNGV. With V trimmed by 3 bases and J by 0 bases, 9 bases remained unmatched. The CDR3 loop spans 18 amino acids. For the CDR3, the DNA is TGTGCCAGCAGCTTTACCAGCGGGGGGCTGAGCTCCTACAATGAGCAGTTCTTC. It encodes CASSFTSGGLSSYNEQFF. The whole variable domain, remainder taken from reference TRBV11-2 and TRBJ2-1, is EAGVAQSPRYKIIEKRQSVAFWCNPISGHATLYWYQQILGQGPKLLIQFQNNGVVDDSQLPKDRFSAERLKGVDSTLKIQPAKLEDSAVYLCASSFTSGGLSSYNEQFFGPGTRLTVL.

To note about this clone: The sample contains more than one DNA sequence encoding this CDR3. The V gene is TRBV18, the J gene TRBJ2-7, with 8 bases identical to TRBD1. CDR3 length: 13 amino acids. The V gene end was trimmed by 3 bases and the J gene end by 3 bases; junction bases not matched to a gene: 1. CDR1 and CDR2 from the germline V gene are KGHSH and LQKENI. In nucleotides, the CDR3 is TGTGCCAGCTCACCCACAGGGGGCTACGAGCAGTACTTC. Residues: CASSPTGGYEQYF.

The chain is built from TRBV12-5 and TRBJ2-6; D gene unclear. CDR1 and CDR2 (germline): LGHNT, FRNRAP. CDR3 length: 19 residues. Between the trimmed V and J ends, which lost 0 bases and 0 bases, there was a span of 15 bases. The CDR3 DNA is TGTGCTAGTGGTTTGGTACAGAAGGCTTTAAGCTCTGGGGCCAACGTCCTGACTTTC. Residues: CASGLVQKALSSGANVLTF.

This clone was counted a single time. The chain joins TRBV5-1 to TRBJ2-7; tentative D call: TRBD2 (7 bases). V was trimmed by 1 base and J by 1 base, leaving 15 bases between them. The length of the CDR3 is 16 residues. CDR1 is SGHRS, CDR2 YFSETQ, per germline. The CDR3 spells CASSLKMRGLSYEQYF. The CDR3 DNA follows: TGCGCCAGCAGCTTGAAGATGCGGGGGCTGTCCTACGAGCAGTACTTC.